This T cell receptor (beta chain) was found in a study of blood T cell repertoires in COVID-19 (TCRdb year 2020). Study-wide context: Samples from collaborators originated in the United States, Italy and Spain and spanned both the acute and convalescent phases of COVID-19. The material from the prospective study consisted of cDNA or gDNA derived from T cells, B-cell-depleted T cells, or PBMCs. The dataset comprised deeply sampled blood TCRbeta repertoires from subjects exposed to, actively infected with, or recovered from COVID-19. The repertoires were released in a freely available public database meant as a resource for research on the immune response to SARS-CoV-2. Samples were obtained from the ongoing ImmuneRACE study (first 160 participants) and from 1,200 or so subjects provided by 6 global collaborators. Sample metadata almost always included a de-identified subject ID, COVID-19 status, age in years and sex. Where available, HLA class I and class II types were obtained from metadata supplied by the sample provider rather than from assay-based typing. Overall results and qualifications from the work: How much clinical and demographic metadata was included differed by source and by participant, and the metadata was provided uncurated.

Remarks on this clone: The clone's antigen remains unknown. Base quality data are lacking; no much larger clone is found one base away.

Whole blood was collected in K2EDTA tubes by collaborating institutions according to the institutions' own protocols. For TCRbeta analysis, collaborators shipped samples in one of three forms: frozen whole blood, isolated PBMCs, or DNA extracted from either of those sample types. The CDR3 starts with the cysteine, ends with the phenylalanine, and has 15 residues. CDR3 DNA only is kept here, 45 bases in frame from base 1. V is cut back by 2 bases and J by 9 bases, with 7 bases in the junction unmatched. Per the germline V gene, MNHEY is the CDR1 and SVGAGI is the CDR2. The immunoSEQ Assay, a bias-controlled multiplex PCR, was used to amplify TCRbeta CDR3 regions from genomic DNA. Processing in the source paper ran as follows. The number of nucleated cells in each sample was estimated by amplification of reference gene primers within the assay. To quantify the absolute abundance of each unique TCRbeta CDR3 rearrangement, sequence reads were collapsed and filtered. For each sample, productive Simpson clonality was calculated as the square root of Simpson's diversity index over productive rearrangements. The clones in this table, taken by TCRdb from immuneACCESS, are in-frame only. Not every clone is retained; where verified, under half of the shortfall comes from an unresolved V gene, and the cause of the rest is unknown. Clone size and V and J calls were adopted from that table, with D and trimming inferred from the DNA. This sample holds 40,000 to 55,000 clones; about 88% were observed only once. About 4.5% of the sample is in the top ten clones.

This TCR came from a man in his forties or fifties with active COVID-19. The sample consisted of peripheral blood. The chain is assembled from TRBV6-5 and TRBJ2-1; 10 bases in the middle match TRBD2. This receptor has the CDR3 CASSYPSGGATEQFF. The bases read TGTGCCAGCAGTTACCCCAGCGGGGGGGCTACTGAGCAGTTCTTC.